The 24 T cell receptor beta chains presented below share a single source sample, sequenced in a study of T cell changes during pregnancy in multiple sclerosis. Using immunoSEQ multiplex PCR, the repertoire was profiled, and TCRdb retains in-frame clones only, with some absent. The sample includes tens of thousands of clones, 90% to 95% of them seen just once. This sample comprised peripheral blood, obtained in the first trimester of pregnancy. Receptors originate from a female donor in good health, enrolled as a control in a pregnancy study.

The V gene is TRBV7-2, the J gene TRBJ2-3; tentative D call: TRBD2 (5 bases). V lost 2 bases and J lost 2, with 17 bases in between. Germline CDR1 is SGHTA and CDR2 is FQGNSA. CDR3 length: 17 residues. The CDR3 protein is CASSLTGTTKPTDTQYF. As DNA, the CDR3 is TGTGCCAGCAGCTTAACGGGAACTACAAAACCCACAGATACGCAGTATTTT.

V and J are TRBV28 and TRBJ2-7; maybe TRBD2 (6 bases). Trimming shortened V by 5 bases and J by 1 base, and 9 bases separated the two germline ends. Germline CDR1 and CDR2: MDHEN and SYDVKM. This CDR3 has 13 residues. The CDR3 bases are TGTGCCAGCAGTCCACTAGCTTCCTACGAGCAGTACTTC. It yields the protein CASSPLASYEQYF.

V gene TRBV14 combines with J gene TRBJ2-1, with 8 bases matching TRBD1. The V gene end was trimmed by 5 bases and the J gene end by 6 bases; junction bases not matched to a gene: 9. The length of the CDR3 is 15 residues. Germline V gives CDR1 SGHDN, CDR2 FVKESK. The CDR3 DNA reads TGTGCCAGCAGCGCCCGGGACAGGTTGTTCAATGAGCAGTTCTTC. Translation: CASSARDRLFNEQFF.

CDR3 amino acids: CASSLPGQGSSEQYF. Written as DNA, the CDR3 is TGTGCCAGCAGCCTACCCGGACAGGGTTCGAGCGAGCAGTACTTC. V is TRBV5-6 and J is TRBJ2-7, with 8 bases matching TRBD1. Trimming removed 4 bases from V and 6 bases from J; junction bases left unmatched: 12. The CDR3 loop spans 15 amino acids. Germline loops: CDR1 SGHDT, CDR2 YYEEEE.

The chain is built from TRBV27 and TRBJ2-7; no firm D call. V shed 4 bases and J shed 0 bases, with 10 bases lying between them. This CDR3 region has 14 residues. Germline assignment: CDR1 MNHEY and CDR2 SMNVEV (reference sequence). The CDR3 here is CASSSYGSSYEQYF. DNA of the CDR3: TGTGCCAGCAGTTCGTACGGGTCCTCCTACGAGCAGTACTTC.

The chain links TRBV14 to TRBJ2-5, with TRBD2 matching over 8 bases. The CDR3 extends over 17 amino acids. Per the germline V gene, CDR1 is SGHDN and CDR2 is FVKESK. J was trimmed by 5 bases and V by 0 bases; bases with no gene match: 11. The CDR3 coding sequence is TGTGCCAGCAGCCAAGATGGGGCCGGGGGGGATATTGAGACCCAGTACTTC. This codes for CASSQDGAGGDIETQYF.

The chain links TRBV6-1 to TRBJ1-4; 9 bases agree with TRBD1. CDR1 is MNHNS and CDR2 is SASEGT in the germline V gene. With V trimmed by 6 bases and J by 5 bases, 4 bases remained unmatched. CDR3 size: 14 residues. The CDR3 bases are TGTGCCAGCAGGGCACAGGGGGCGAATGAAAAACTGTTTTTT. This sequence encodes CASRAQGANEKLFF.

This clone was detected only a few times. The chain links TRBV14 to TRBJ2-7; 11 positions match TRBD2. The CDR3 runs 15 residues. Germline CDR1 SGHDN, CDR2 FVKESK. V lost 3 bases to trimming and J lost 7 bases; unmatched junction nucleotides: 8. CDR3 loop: CASSQSLAGDGEQYF. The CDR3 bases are TGTGCCAGCAGCCAGTCACTAGCGGGAGATGGTGAGCAGTACTTC. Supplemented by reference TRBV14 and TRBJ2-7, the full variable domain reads EAGVTQFPSHSVIEKGQTVTLRCDPISGHDNLYWYRRVMGKEIKFLLHFVKESKQDESGMPNNRFLAERTGGTYSTLKVQPAELEDSGVYFCASSQSLAGDGEQYFGPGTRLTVT.

CDR3: CASSALTSGRPRQQFF. CDR3 DNA sequence: TGTGCCAGCAGCGCCCTGACTAGCGGGAGGCCACGACAGCAGTTCTTC. The chain couples TRBV9 to TRBJ2-1, with 13 bases that match TRBD2. Germline trimming cut 3 bases from V and 11 bases from J; bases unmatched to any gene: 11. CDR1 is SGDLS, CDR2 YYNGEE, per germline. This CDR3 contains 16 residues.

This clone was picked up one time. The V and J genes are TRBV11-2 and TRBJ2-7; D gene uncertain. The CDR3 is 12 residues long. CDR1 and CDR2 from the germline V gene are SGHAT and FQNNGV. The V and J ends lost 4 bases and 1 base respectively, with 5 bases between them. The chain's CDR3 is CASSSRSYEQYF. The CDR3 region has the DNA TGTGCCAGCAGCTCCCGTTCCTACGAGCAGTACTTC.

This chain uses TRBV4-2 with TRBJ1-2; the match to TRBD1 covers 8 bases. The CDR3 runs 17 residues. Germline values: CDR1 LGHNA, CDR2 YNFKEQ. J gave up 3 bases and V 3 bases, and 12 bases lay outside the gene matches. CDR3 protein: CASSHESGTGLYYGYTF. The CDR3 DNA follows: TGTGCCAGCAGCCATGAGTCCGGGACAGGACTTTACTATGGCTACACCTTC.

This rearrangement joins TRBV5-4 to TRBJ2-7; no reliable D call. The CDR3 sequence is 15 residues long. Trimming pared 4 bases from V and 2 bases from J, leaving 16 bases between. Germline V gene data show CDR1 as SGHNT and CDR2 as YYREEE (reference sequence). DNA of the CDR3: TGTGCCAGCAGCCCAGAGACTGACCCAACCTACGAGCAGTACTTC. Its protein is CASSPETDPTYEQYF.

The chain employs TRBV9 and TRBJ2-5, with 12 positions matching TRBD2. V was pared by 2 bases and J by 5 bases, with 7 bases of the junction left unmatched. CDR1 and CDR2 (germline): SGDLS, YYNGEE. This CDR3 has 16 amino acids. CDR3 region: CASSVSSSGRGETQYF. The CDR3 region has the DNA TGTGCCAGCAGCGTCTCCTCTAGCGGGAGGGGGGAGACCCAGTACTTC.

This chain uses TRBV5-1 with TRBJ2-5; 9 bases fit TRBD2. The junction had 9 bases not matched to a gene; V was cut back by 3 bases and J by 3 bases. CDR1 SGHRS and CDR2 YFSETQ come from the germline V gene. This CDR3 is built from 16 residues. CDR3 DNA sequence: TGCGCCAGCAGCTCGTCCATGACTAGCGGTGAAGAGACCCAGTACTTC. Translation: CASSSSMTSGEETQYF.

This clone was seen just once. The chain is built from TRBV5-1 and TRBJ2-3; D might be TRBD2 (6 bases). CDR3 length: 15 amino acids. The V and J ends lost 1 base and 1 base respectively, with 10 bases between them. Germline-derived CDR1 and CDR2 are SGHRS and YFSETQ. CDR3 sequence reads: CASSLSGTGTDTQYF. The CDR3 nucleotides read TGCGCCAGCAGCTTGTCCGGGACTGGCACAGATACGCAGTATTTT.

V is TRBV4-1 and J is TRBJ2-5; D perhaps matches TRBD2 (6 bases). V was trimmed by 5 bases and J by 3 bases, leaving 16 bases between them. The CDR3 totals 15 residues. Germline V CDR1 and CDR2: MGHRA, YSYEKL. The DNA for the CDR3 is TGCGCCAGCAGCTACCCGGGGGTTGGAAAAGAGACCCAGTACTTC. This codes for CASSYPGVGKETQYF.

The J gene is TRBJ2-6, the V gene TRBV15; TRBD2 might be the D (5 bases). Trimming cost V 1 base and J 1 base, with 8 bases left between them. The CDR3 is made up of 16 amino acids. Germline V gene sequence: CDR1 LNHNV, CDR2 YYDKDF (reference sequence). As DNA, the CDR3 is TGTGCCACCAGCAGAGGGGGAGCTTCTGGGGCCAACGTCCTGACTTTC. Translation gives CATSRGGASGANVLTF.

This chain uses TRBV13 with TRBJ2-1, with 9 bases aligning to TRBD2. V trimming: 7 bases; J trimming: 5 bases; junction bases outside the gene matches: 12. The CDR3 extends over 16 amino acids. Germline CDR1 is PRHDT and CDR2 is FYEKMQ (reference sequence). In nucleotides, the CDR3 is TGTGCCAGCACGGCGCTAGCGGGACCTCTACACAATGAGCAGTTCTTC. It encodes CASTALAGPLHNEQFF.

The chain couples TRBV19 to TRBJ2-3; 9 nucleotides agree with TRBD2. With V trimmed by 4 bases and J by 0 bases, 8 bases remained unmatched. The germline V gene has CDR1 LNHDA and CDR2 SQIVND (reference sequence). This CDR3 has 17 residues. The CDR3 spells CASSKVGAGGSTDTQYF. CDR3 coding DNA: TGTGCCAGTAGTAAGGTTGGCGCGGGGGGGAGCACAGATACGCAGTATTTT.

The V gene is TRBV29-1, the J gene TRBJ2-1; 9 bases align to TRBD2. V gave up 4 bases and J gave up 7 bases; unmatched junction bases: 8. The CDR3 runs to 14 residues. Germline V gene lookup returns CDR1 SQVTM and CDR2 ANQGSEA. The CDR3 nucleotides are TGCAGCGTTGTAGGCGGGAGGGCCCGTAATGAGCAGTTCTTC. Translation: CSVVGGRARNEQFF.

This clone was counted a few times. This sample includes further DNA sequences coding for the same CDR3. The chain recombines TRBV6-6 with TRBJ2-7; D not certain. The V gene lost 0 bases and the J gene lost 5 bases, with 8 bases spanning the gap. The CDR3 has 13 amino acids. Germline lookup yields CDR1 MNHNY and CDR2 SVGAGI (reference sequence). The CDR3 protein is CASSYSNSDEQYF. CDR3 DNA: TGTGCCAGCAGTTACTCGAACTCGGACGAGCAGTACTTC.

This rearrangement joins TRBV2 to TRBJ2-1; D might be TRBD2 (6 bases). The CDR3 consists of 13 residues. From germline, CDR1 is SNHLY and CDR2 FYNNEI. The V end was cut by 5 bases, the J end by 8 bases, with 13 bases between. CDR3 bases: TGTGCCAGCAGTCGGGACGGGGGTCATGAGCAGTTCTTC. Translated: CASSRDGGHEQFF. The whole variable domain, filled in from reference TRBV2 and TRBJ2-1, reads EPEVTQTPSHQVTQMGQEVILRCVPISNHLYFYWYRQILGQKVEFLVSFYNNEISEKSEIFDDQFSVERPDGSNFTLKIRSTKLEDSAMYFCASSRDGGHEQFFGPGTRLTVL.

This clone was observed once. The DNA for the CDR3 is TGTGCCAGCTCTCCGACGGACAGAGCCTACGAGCAGTACTTC. Its protein product is CASSPTDRAYEQYF. The rearrangement joins TRBV18 to TRBJ2-7, with a weak D call TRBD1 (6 bases). Germline CDR1 and CDR2: KGHSH and LQKENI. Trimming stripped 6 bases from V and 2 bases from J, with 14 bases between. This CDR3 region has 14 residues. Filled out from reference TRBV18 and TRBJ2-7, the complete variable domain reads NAGVMQNPRHLVRRRGQEARLRCSPMKGHSHVYWYRQLPEEGLKFMVYLQKENIIDESGMPKERFSAEFPKEGPSILRIQQVVRGDSAAYFCASSPTDRAYEQYFGPGTRLTVT.

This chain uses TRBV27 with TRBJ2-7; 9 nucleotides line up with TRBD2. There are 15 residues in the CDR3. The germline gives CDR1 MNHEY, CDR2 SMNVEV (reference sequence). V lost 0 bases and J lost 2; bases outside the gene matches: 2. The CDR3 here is CASSLSSSGTYEQYF. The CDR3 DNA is TGTGCCAGCAGTTTATCATCTAGCGGGACCTACGAGCAGTACTTC.